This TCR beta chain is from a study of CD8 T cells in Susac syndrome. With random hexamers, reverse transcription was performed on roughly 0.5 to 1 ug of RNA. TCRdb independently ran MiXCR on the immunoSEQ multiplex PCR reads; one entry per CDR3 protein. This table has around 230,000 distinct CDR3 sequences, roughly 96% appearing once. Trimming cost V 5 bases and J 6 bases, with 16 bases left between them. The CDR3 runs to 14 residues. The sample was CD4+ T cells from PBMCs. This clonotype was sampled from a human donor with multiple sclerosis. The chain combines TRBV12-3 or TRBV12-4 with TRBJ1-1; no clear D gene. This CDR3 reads CASSPQLSVPEAFF. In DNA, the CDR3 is TGTGCCAGCAGTCCGCAGTTATCAGTCCCTGAAGCTTTCTTT.